This paragraph reports one T cell receptor beta chain. Clones were sequenced by immunoSEQ multiplex PCR, and TCRdb holds only the in-frame ones, with some missing. The table lists 250,000 to 350,000 clones, 65% to 85% of them singletons. This sample was included in a study of blood T cell repertoires in COVID-19. Across the whole study: PBMCs, B-cell-depleted T cells, or T cells provided the cDNA or gDNA that made up the material.

J was trimmed by 4 bases and V by 0 bases; bases with no gene match: 1. The germline V gene has CDR1 LGHDT and CDR2 YNNKEL (reference sequence). This CDR3 region has 14 residues. The specimen was peripheral blood. This chain links TRBV3-1 (or the pseudogene TRBV3-2) with TRBJ2-3; 7 nucleotides match TRBD2. The origin of this receptor is a human donor with COVID-19, enrolled during active disease. The donor label of this sample is uncertain. The DNA for the CDR3 is TGTGCCAGCAGCCAAGATGCGGGAGCAGATACGCAGTATTTT. It specifies CASSQDAGADTQYF.